These 15 T cell receptor beta chains were all obtained from the same sample, sequenced in a study of OX40 agonist ivuxolimab in advanced cancers. The assay was immunoSEQ multiplex PCR, and TCRdb's table has in-frame clones only and misses some. The table lists around 86,000 clones, roughly 80% of them singletons, with around 2.9% in the top ten. The sample in question was CD4+ or CD8+ T cells sorted from blood, obtained in a trial of the OX40 agonist ivuxolimab. All receptors come from an adult with an advanced solid tumor such as melanoma, head and neck, liver or kidney cancer.

The gene calls are TRBV20-1 and TRBJ2-5, with unresolved D. V shed 4 bases and J shed 5 bases, with 8 bases lying between them. Germline V gives CDR1 DFQATT, CDR2 SNEGSKA (reference sequence). The CDR3 runs 11 residues. The CDR3 DNA sequence: TGCAGTGCTATTTTCCCGGAGACCCAGTACTTC. This codes for CSAIFPETQYF.

Details on this clone: In the same sample, other DNA sequences code for this CDR3. DNA for the CDR3: TGTGCCAGTAGTATTTTTGGGGGGGGTCAGCCCCAGCATTTT. Its protein is CASSIFGGGQPQHF. This rearrangement joins TRBV19 to TRBJ1-5, with D possibly matching TRBD1 (5 bases). CDR1 LNHDA and CDR2 SQIVND come from the germline V gene (reference sequence). This CDR3 is 14 amino acids long. Trimming took 3 bases from V and 6 from J, leaving 12 bases between them.

The chain couples TRBV5-1 to TRBJ2-1; D possibly corresponds to TRBD2 (5 bases). CDR1 SGHRS and CDR2 YFSETQ come from the germline V gene. This CDR3 is built from 13 residues. With 6 bases removed from V and 0 bases from J, the gap between germline ends came to 7 bases. CDR3 DNA sequence: TGCGCCAGCAACCGGGACTCCTACAATGAGCAGTTCTTC. This translates into CASNRDSYNEQFF. The complete variable domain, with remaining parts taken from reference TRBV5-1 and TRBJ2-1, reads KAGVTQTPRYLIKTRGQQVTLSCSPISGHRSVSWYQQTPGQGLQFLFEYFSETQRNKGNFPGRFSGRQFSNSRSEMNVSTLELGDSALYLCASNRDSYNEQFFGPGTRLTVL.

V usage is TRBV29-1 and J usage is TRBJ1-2, with D perhaps TRBD1 (5 bases). The germline V gene encodes CDR1 SQVTM and CDR2 ANQGSEA. With 8 bases removed from V and 6 bases from J, the gap between germline ends came to 13 bases. This CDR3 contains 11 residues. CDR3 in amino acids: CSSGQGNGYTF. The CDR3 DNA follows: TGCAGCTCTGGCCAGGGTAATGGCTACACCTTC.

The V gene is TRBV6-5, the J gene TRBJ2-3, with a tentative D call TRBD2 (5 bases). The V and J ends lost 2 bases and 2 bases respectively, with 14 bases between them. The germline V gene has CDR1 MNHEY and CDR2 SVGAGI. The CDR3 spans 16 residues. CDR3 residues: CASSYAILGNTDTQYF. CDR3 in DNA: TGTGCCAGCAGTTACGCCATCCTCGGGAACACAGATACGCAGTATTTT.

The chain employs TRBV19 and TRBJ1-2; 8 nucleotides line up with TRBD1. V shed 7 bases, J shed 4 bases, and the junction held 11 bases outside the gene matches. This CDR3 has 15 residues. CDR1 LNHDA and CDR2 SQIVND come from the germline V gene (reference sequence). This chain's CDR3 is CASTPIPGQGYGYTF. CDR3 coding DNA: TGTGCCAGTACCCCAATCCCCGGACAGGGCTATGGCTACACCTTC. The full variable domain, its missing parts supplied by reference TRBV19 and TRBJ1-2, is DGGITQSPKYLFRKEGQNVTLSCEQNLNHDAMYWYRQDPGQGLRLIYYSQIVNDFQKGDIAEGYSVSREKKESFPLTVTSAQKNPTAFYLCASTPIPGQGYGYTFGSGTRLTVV.

This sequence joins TRBV5-6 and TRBJ1-2, with a weak D call TRBD1 (5 bases). Germline CDR1 is SGHDT and CDR2 is YYEEEE. V dropped 4 bases and J dropped 8 bases, with 15 bases sitting between them. This CDR3 contains 13 residues. The CDR3 reads CASSLQGVMGYTF. The CDR3 nucleotides read TGTGCCAGCAGCCTTCAAGGGGTGATGGGCTACACCTTC.

CDR3 sequence: CASSPGIAGNTIYF. The CDR3 DNA follows: TGTGCCAGCAGCCCAGGGATCGCCGGAAACACCATATATTTT. J is TRBJ1-3 and V is TRBV7-2; a possible D gene is TRBD1 (5 bases). Trimming removed 5 bases at V and 4 bases at J, with 12 bases between. Germline CDR1 and CDR2: SGHTA and FQGNSA. The CDR3 covers 14 residues.

This clone has just one count. The genes are TRBV2 and TRBJ1-4; 7 nucleotides line up with TRBD1. With 6 bases clipped from V and 5 bases from J, the junction kept 9 bases outside the gene matches. Germline V gene lookup returns CDR1 SNHLY and CDR2 FYNNEI. The CDR3 runs 15 residues. CDR3 sequence reads: CASRSGTVLNEKLFF. The CDR3 DNA sequence: TGTGCCAGCAGGTCCGGGACAGTACTGAATGAAAAACTGTTTTTT.

The rearrangement joins TRBV5-6 to TRBJ1-5, with a possible D match to TRBD1 (5 bases). V gave up 3 bases and J gave up 7 bases, with 14 bases separating them. Per germline, CDR1 SGHDT and CDR2 YYEEEE. The CDR3 runs to 14 residues. The CDR3 reads CASSSALRDQPQHF. In DNA form, the CDR3 reads TGTGCCAGCAGCTCCGCGTTGAGGGACCAGCCCCAGCATTTT.

The chain recombines TRBV5-1 with TRBJ2-5; the D call may be TRBD1 or TRBD2 (5 bases each). This CDR3 has 15 amino acids. V dropped 0 bases and J dropped 1 base, with 10 bases sitting between them. The germline V gene encodes CDR1 SGHRS and CDR2 YFSETQ. The CDR3 DNA follows: TGCGCCAGCAGCTTGGGGGACGGATCCCAAGAGACCCAGTACTTC. It yields the protein CASSLGDGSQETQYF.

The chain links TRBV5-6 to TRBJ1-6, with a tentative D call TRBD1 (5 bases). This CDR3 is 15 amino acids long. V was pared by 1 base and J by 6 bases, with 11 bases between. The germline CDR1 and CDR2 sequences are SGHDT and YYEEEE. The CDR3 nucleotides are TGTGCCAGCAGCTTGACCGGGGCGTTTAATTCACCCCTCCACTTT. Its translation: CASSLTGAFNSPLHF.

This clone occurred once. V and J are TRBV28 and TRBJ2-5, with D hard to call. Trimming pared 6 bases from V and 8 bases from J, leaving 19 bases between. CDR3 length: 14 amino acids. Germline V gene sequence: CDR1 MDHEN, CDR2 SYDVKM. This chain's CDR3 is CASSLRRTVSTQYF. In DNA form, the CDR3 reads TGTGCCAGCAGCCTCCGAAGGACGGTTAGCACCCAGTACTTC.

V is TRBV4-2 and J is TRBJ1-6; D not certain. The length of the CDR3 is 15 residues. CDR1 is LGHNA and CDR2 is YNFKEQ in the germline V gene. V was cut by 5 bases and J by 5 bases, with 13 bases left in between. CDR3 nucleotides: TGTGCCAGCAGCTTGGGAGGCACAAATAATTCACCCCTCCACTTT. Translated: CASSLGGTNNSPLHF.

The rearrangement links TRBV7-8 to TRBJ1-1; D gene unclear. Germline V gene data show CDR1 as SGHVS and CDR2 as FQNEAQ. CDR3 size: 12 residues. V was cut by 4 bases and J by 4 bases, with 7 bases left in between. The CDR3 loop is CASSSFGTEAFF. CDR3 nucleotide sequence: TGTGCCAGCAGCTCTTTCGGCACTGAAGCTTTCTTT.